This T cell receptor beta chain comes out of a study of control samples from healthy donors and cancer patients. Sequencing used immunoSEQ multiplex PCR; TCRdb keeps in-frame clones, though not all of them. Among tens of thousands of clones listed, 90% to 95% were seen once. CDR1 SGHRS and CDR2 YFSETQ come from the germline V gene. The CDR3 has 14 amino acids. Trimming removed 4 bases at V and 7 bases at J, with 14 bases between. The origin of this receptor is a young man in good health. The chain is built from TRBV5-1 and TRBJ2-2; no firm D call. Sequencing used blood. The CDR3 loop is CASSPTWVGGELFF. CDR3 in DNA: TGCGCCAGCAGCCCGACATGGGTTGGCGGGGAGCTGTTTTTT.